This passage covers 10 T cell receptor beta chains from one sample sequenced in a study of blood T cell repertoires in COVID-19. Clones were read by immunoSEQ multiplex PCR, and TCRdb kept only the in-frame ones, dropping some. The sample includes about 44,000 clones, roughly 80% seen only once; the top ten take around two fifths. Sequenced material: peripheral blood. Source of these receptors: a human donor in a cohort sampled during active COVID-19.

The chain carries TRBV4-1 and TRBJ1-5, with 8 bases fitting TRBD1. The trim removed 0 bases at V and 0 bases at J, leaving 4 bases unmatched. CDR1 and CDR2 (germline): MGHRA, YSYEKL. CDR3 length equals 17 residues. CDR3 region: CASSQEGTGYSNQPQHF. CDR3 DNA sequence: TGCGCCAGCAGCCAAGAAGGGACAGGTTATAGCAATCAGCCCCAGCATTTT.

This chain connects TRBV19 to TRBJ1-1; D ambiguous. Germline loops: CDR1 LNHDA, CDR2 SQIVND (reference sequence). Trimming left V 3 bases short and J 1 base short, with 9 bases between. CDR3 length: 14 amino acids. This CDR3 is CASSISNQNTEAFF. CDR3 sequence (DNA): TGTGCCAGTAGTATTTCCAATCAGAACACTGAAGCTTTCTTT. Complete variable domain (other parts from reference TRBV19 and TRBJ1-1): DGGITQSPKYLFRKEGQNVTLSCEQNLNHDAMYWYRQDPGQGLRLIYYSQIVNDFQKGDIAEGYSVSREKKESFPLTVTSAQKNPTAFYLCASSISNQNTEAFFGQGTRLTVV.

This sequence joins TRBV5-4 and TRBJ2-1, with D uncertain. From germline, CDR1 is SGHNT and CDR2 YYREEE (reference sequence). V was shortened by 1 base and J by 5 bases, with 10 bases between the two germline ends. The CDR3 spans 14 residues. CDR3 nucleotide sequence: TGTGCCAGCAGCTTGAGGCGACAAGACAATGAGCAGTTCTTC. Translated, it gives CASSLRRQDNEQFF.

V is TRBV12-3 or TRBV12-4 and J is TRBJ1-5; unclear D gene. Trimming removed 4 bases at V and 7 bases at J, with 8 bases between. The CDR3 has 12 amino acids. CDR3 bases: TGTGCCAGCAGTTCCGGCGGACAGCCCCAGCATTTT. Protein sequence: CASSSGGQPQHF.

This clone appeared a single time. The genes are TRBV5-5 and TRBJ1-3, with 9 bases lining up with TRBD1. J gave up 2 bases and V 2 bases, and 2 bases lay outside the gene matches. CDR3 length: 15 residues. The germline CDR1 and CDR2 sequences are SGHKS and YYEKEE (reference sequence). The CDR3 here is CASSFTGGPGNTIYF. The CDR3 DNA is TGTGCCAGCAGCTTTACAGGGGGCCCTGGAAACACCATATATTTT.

The chain couples TRBV6-1 to TRBJ2-2; 7 bases line up with TRBD1. Trimming removed 3 bases from V and 2 bases from J; junction bases left unmatched: 6. Germline V lookup: CDR1 MNHNS, CDR2 SASEGT. The CDR3 sequence is 16 residues long. The CDR3 region has the DNA TGTGCCAGCAGTGAGGCCTGGACAGGCAACACCGGGGAGCTGTTTTTT. It encodes CASSEAWTGNTGELFF.

This clone has only one observation. V gene TRBV12-3 or TRBV12-4 combines with J gene TRBJ2-3, with 7 bases that match TRBD2. This CDR3 is built from 13 residues. Unmatched junction bases numbered 6, after V lost 9 bases and J lost 3 bases. The CDR3 DNA sequence: TGTGCCAGTTTACGGGGGGAGACAGATACGCAGTATTTT. Translation: CASLRGETDTQYF.

The V and J genes are TRBV29-1 and TRBJ1-2, with 7 bases fitting TRBD1. The CDR3 loop spans 10 amino acids. Germline-derived CDR1 and CDR2 are SQVTM and ANQGSEA. J was trimmed by 11 bases and V by 2 bases; bases with no gene match: 2. Here the CDR3 DNA reads TGCAGCGTTGAATCAGGGGGTTACACCTTC. Protein product: CSVESGGYTF.

A few counts support this clone. This chain uses TRBV18 with TRBJ2-2; a possible D gene is TRBD2 (6 bases). The CDR3 spans 14 residues. CDR1 KGHSH and CDR2 LQKENI come from the germline V gene. Trimming stripped 3 bases from V and 5 bases from J, with 10 bases between. The CDR3 sequence is CASSPLEGTGELFF. The CDR3 DNA reads TGTGCCAGCTCACCCCTGGAGGGAACCGGGGAGCTGTTTTTT.

The CDR3 nucleotides read TGTGCCTGGAAGGGGGCCACCGGCTACACCTTC. It yields the protein CAWKGATGYTF. The chain uses TRBV30 and TRBJ1-2; 7 bases are shared with TRBD1. The CDR3 extends over 11 amino acids. After removal of 4 bases from V and 8 bases from J, the junction contained 4 bases not matched to a gene. The germline CDR1 and CDR2 sequences are GTSNPN and SVGIG (reference sequence). The variable domain in full, with the rest retrieved from reference TRBV30 and TRBJ1-2, is SQTIHQWPATLVQPVGSPLSLECTVEGTSNPNLYWYRQAAGRGLQLLFYSVGIGQISSEVPQNLSASRPQDRQFILSSKKLLLSDSGFYLCAWKGATGYTFGSGTRLTVV.